The rows below give T cell receptor beta chains drawn from one sample of a study of blood T cell repertoires in COVID-19. Using immunoSEQ multiplex PCR, the repertoire was profiled, and TCRdb retains in-frame clones only, with some absent. Of approximately 230,000 clones in the sample, approximately 89% were seen once. The sample taken for sequencing was peripheral blood. These receptors all stem from a woman aged 30 to 39 with COVID-19, enrolled during active disease. The CDR3 runs from the conserved cysteine through the conserved F or W. The D gene is left open where the match is weak. Where a row states a size, it is once, few, many or the class of an expanded clone; other rows omit it.

abundance	v_gene	j_gene	d_gene	CDR3aa	CDR3nt
.	TRBV6-6	TRBJ1-4	TRBD1	CASRRRHDRVGTTNEKLFF	TGTGCCAGCAGACGAAGACATGACAGGGTCGGGACAACTAATGAAAAACTGTTTTTT
.	TRBV11-2	TRBJ1-2	TRBD1	CASSSRQGRGYTF	TGTGCCAGCAGCTCCAGACAGGGTCGAGGCTACACCTTC
.	TRBV2	TRBJ1-2	.	CASLSYPGGYTF	TGTGCCAGTTTGAGTTATCCGGGGGGCTACACCTTC
once	TRBV21-1	TRBJ2-3	.	CASSEPGTSFNTDTQYF	TGTGCCAGCAGCGAGCCCGGGACTAGCTTCAACACAGATACGCAGTATTTT
.	TRBV9	TRBJ1-1	.	CASSVPQGPGTEAFF	TGTGCCAGCAGCGTACCCCAGGGTCCGGGCACTGAAGCTTTCTTT
.	TRBV18	TRBJ2-3	TRBD2	CASSPGTSGVYTDTQYF	TGTGCCAGCTCACCGGGGACTAGCGGGGTATACACAGATACGCAGTATTTT
.	TRBV6-6	TRBJ2-6	TRBD2	CASSRLAGTSGANVLTF	TGTGCCAGCAGCCGACTAGCGGGTACCTCTGGGGCCAACGTCCTGACTTTC
.	TRBV15	TRBJ1-2	.	CATSRDPATSGYGYTF	TGTGCCACCAGCAGAGATCCCGCGACGTCGGGCTATGGCTACACCTTC
.	TRBV19	TRBJ1-6	TRBD1	CASWDRGNSPLHF	TGTGCCAGCTGGGACAGGGGCAATTCACCCCTCCACTTT
.	TRBV7-8	TRBJ1-2	.	CASSLARVANYGYTF	TGTGCCAGCAGCTTAGCACGGGTCGCTAACTATGGCTACACCTTC
.	TRBV4-3	TRBJ2-6	.	CASSQDGVSGANVLTF	TGCGCCAGCAGCCAAGACGGGGTGTCTGGGGCCAACGTCCTGACTTTC
.	TRBV7-2	TRBJ2-5	TRBD1	CASSSPTGVGETQYF	TGTGCCAGCAGCTCCCCCACAGGGGTTGGAGAGACCCAGTACTTC
.	TRBV7-8	TRBJ2-3	.	CASSRRLVADTQYF	TGTGCCAGCAGCCGTCGACTAGTAGCAGATACGCAGTATTTT
few	TRBV6-2/TRBV6-3	TRBJ1-1	.	CASSYRGGNTEAFF	TGTGCCAGCAGTTACAGGGGAGGGAACACTGAAGCTTTCTTT
.	TRBV10-3	TRBJ2-5	.	CASNRESQETQYF	TGTGCCTCAAACAGGGAAAGTCAAGAGACCCAGTACTTC
.	TRBV10-3	TRBJ1-1	TRBD1	CAISDRDRLSRGAFF	TGTGCCATCAGTGACCGGGACAGGCTTTCAAGGGGAGCTTTCTTT
.	TRBV19	TRBJ2-6	.	CASSIQKASGANVLTF	TGTGCCAGTAGTATCCAAAAAGCCTCTGGGGCCAACGTCCTGACTTTC
.	TRBV5-6	TRBJ1-2	.	CASSLDRVPYGYTF	TGTGCCAGCAGCTTGGACCGGGTCCCGTATGGCTACACCTTC
.	TRBV28	TRBJ2-2	TRBD1	CASSLRGQGRTGELFF	TGTGCCAGCAGTTTGCGGGGACAGGGGCGAACCGGGGAGCTGTTTTTT
.	TRBV4-1	TRBJ2-3	TRBD2	CASSTSGSTDTQYF	TGCGCCAGCAGCACTAGCGGAAGCACAGATACGCAGTATTTT
.	TRBV7-9	TRBJ1-2	.	CASSLVAGNYGYTF	TGTGCCAGCAGCTTAGTTGCAGGGAACTATGGCTACACCTTC
.	TRBV6-1	TRBJ2-6	.	CASSEGRAGANVLTF	TGTGCCAGCAGTGAGGGCAGGGCTGGGGCCAACGTCCTGACTTTC
once	TRBV7-2	TRBJ1-1	.	CASSNRQAASEAFF	TGTGCCAGCAGCAATCGACAGGCCGCCTCTGAAGCTTTCTTT
.	TRBV10-3	TRBJ1-4	TRBD1	CATGTGSNEKLFF	TGTGCCACCGGGACAGGGAGTAATGAAAAACTGTTTTTT
.	TRBV18	TRBJ2-5	TRBD2	CASSRNPTSGGGETQYF	TGTGCCAGCTCCCGTAACCCGACTAGCGGGGGCGGGGAGACCCAGTACTTC
.	TRBV18	TRBJ2-5	.	CASSPQAFGEETQYF	TGTGCCAGCTCACCCCAAGCCTTCGGGGAAGAGACCCAGTACTTC
.	TRBV5-1	TRBJ2-2	.	CASNPSRGDTGELFF	TGCGCCAGCAACCCCTCTCGAGGCGACACCGGGGAGCTGTTTTTT
.	TRBV19	TRBJ2-3	TRBD2	CASSLRTSGSTDTQYF	TGTGCCAGTAGTCTTAGGACTAGCGGGAGTACAGATACGCAGTATTTT
.	TRBV24-1	TRBJ1-4	TRBD1	CATGKLTGGDEKLFF	TGTGCCACCGGAAAACTGACAGGGGGAGATGAAAAACTGTTTTTT
.	TRBV6-5	TRBJ1-1	.	CASKEVGTEAFF	TGTGCCAGCAAAGAGGTTGGCACTGAAGCTTTCTTT
.	TRBV19	TRBJ2-1	.	CASSIGRPFYNEQFF	TGTGCCAGTAGTATAGGGAGACCCTTCTACAATGAGCAGTTCTTC
.	TRBV19	TRBJ2-1	TRBD2	CASSRLGLAGGSSYNEQFF	TGTGCCAGTAGCAGATTGGGACTAGCGGGAGGTAGCTCCTACAATGAGCAGTTCTTC
once	TRBV19	TRBJ2-3	TRBD1	CASSIWGQGRDGQYF	TGTGCCAGTAGTATCTGGGGACAGGGACGTGATGGGCAGTATTTT
.	TRBV10-3	TRBJ1-4	TRBD1	CAISESNRGQGGEKLFF	TGTGCCATCAGTGAGTCGAACCGGGGCCAGGGGGGTGAAAAACTGTTTTTT
.	TRBV14	TRBJ2-1	.	CASSQQGAAGGQFF	TGTGCCAGCAGCCAACAAGGGGCTGCCGGGGGGCAGTTCTTC
few	TRBV5-4	TRBJ1-1	.	CASSYDRKNTEAFF	TGTGCCAGCAGCTATGACAGGAAGAACACTGAAGCTTTCTTT
.	TRBV24-1	TRBJ2-1	TRBD2	CATSDPLAGGNNEQFF	TGTGCCACCAGTGACCCGCTAGCGGGGGGCAATAATGAGCAGTTCTTC
.	TRBV5-5	TRBJ2-3	.	CASSPRAHTDTQYF	TGTGCCAGCAGCCCCAGGGCCCACACAGATACGCAGTATTTT
once	TRBV2	TRBJ2-2	.	CASTPAGELFF	TGTGCCAGCACCCCGGCCGGGGAGCTGTTTTTT
.	TRBV2	TRBJ2-1	TRBD2	CASSRGGRYNEQFF	TGTGCCAGCAGTCGGGGGGGCCGATACAATGAGCAGTTCTTC
.	TRBV7-2	TRBJ2-4	TRBD2	CASSSGLAAQNIQYF	TGTGCCAGCAGCTCGGGACTAGCGGCGCAAAACATTCAGTACTTC
.	TRBV9	TRBJ1-5	.	CASSENRVPNQPQHF	TGTGCCAGCAGTGAGAACAGGGTTCCCAATCAGCCCCAGCATTTT